This TCR beta chain was obtained from a study of cytomegalovirus exposure and HLA in healthy donors. General observations from the study: What a later analysis reportedly showed was that an Asian-associated ancestry cluster had fewer N-insertions than the approximately 700-donor mean.

Looked up from germline, CDR1 is PRHDT and CDR2 is FYEKMQ (reference sequence). With 0 bases clipped from V and 2 bases from J, the junction kept 5 bases outside the gene matches. The CDR3 has 16 residues. Primers for the PCR totalled 60 Vbeta and 13 Jbeta. Clones were read by immunoSEQ multiplex PCR, and TCRdb kept only the in-frame ones, dropping some. The sample lists some 200,000 clones, about 83% occurring once. A note on this clone: Its antigen is undetermined.

This rearrangement joins TRBV13 to TRBJ2-7, with 9 bases that match TRBD2. The sample taken for sequencing was PBMCs. The clonotype originates from a female donor in good health and CMV-seronegative. CDR3 in DNA: TGTGCCAGCAGCTTAGGCTCGCGGGGGGGAACCTACGAGCAGTACTTC. This codes for CASSLGSRGGTYEQYF.